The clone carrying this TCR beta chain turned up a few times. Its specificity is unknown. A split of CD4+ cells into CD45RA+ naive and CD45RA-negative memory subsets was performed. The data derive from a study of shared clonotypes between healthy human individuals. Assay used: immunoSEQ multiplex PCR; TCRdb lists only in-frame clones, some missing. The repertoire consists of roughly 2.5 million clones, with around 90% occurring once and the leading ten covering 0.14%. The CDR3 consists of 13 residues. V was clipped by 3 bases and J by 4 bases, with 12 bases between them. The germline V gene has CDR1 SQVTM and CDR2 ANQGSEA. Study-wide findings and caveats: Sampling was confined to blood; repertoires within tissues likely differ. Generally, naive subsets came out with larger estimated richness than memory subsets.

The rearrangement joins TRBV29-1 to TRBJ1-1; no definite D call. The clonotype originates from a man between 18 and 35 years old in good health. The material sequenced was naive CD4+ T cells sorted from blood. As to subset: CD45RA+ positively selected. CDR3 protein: CSVDLGRSTEAFF. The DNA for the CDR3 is TGCAGCGTTGATTTGGGGAGGAGCACTGAAGCTTTCTTT.